The 28 T cell receptor beta chains presented below share a single source sample, sequenced in a study of CXCR3-negative and CXCR3-positive naive CD8 T cells. TRB cDNA was prepared as libraries by UMI-labeled 5' RACE. TCRdb reprocessed the 5' RACE reads, keeping one entry per CDR3 protein, no DNA. Recorded here are 45,000 or so distinct CDR3 sequences; the top ten clones represent under 15%. Sequenced material: memory CD8+ T cells from blood. The receptor source for this set is a human donor in good health. Some clones in this sample may be carry-over from other donors' samples.

V gene TRBV4-3 combines with J gene TRBJ1-6. The length of the CDR3 is 16 residues. Germline V gives CDR1 LGHNA, CDR2 YSLEER. The CDR3 protein is CASSQDRGPYNSPLHF.

The chain has TRBV6-4 and TRBJ2-3; the D gene TCRdb calls, TRBD2, cannot be checked with no DNA. The CDR3 is 15 residues long. CDR1 is MRHNA, CDR2 SNTAGT, per germline. The CDR3 loop reads CASSVLAGEGDTQYF.

This chain links TRBV5-1 with TRBJ2-7; with no DNA, the TCRdb D assignment of TRBD1 cannot be verified. In germline, CDR1 is SGHRS, CDR2 YFSETQ. CDR3 size: 13 residues. The CDR3 protein is CASSLTGIHEQYF.

V and J are TRBV5-4 and TRBJ2-7; checking the TCRdb D call of TRBD2 is not possible without DNA. The germline V gene encodes CDR1 SGHNT and CDR2 YYREEE (reference sequence). The CDR3 totals 15 residues. This CDR3 is CASSLMSGGTYEQYF. The whole variable domain, remainder taken from reference TRBV5-4 and TRBJ2-7, is ETGVTQSPTHLIKTRGQQVTLRCSSQSGHNTVSWYQQALGQGPQFIFQYYREEENGRGNFPPRFSGLQFPNYSSELNVNALELDDSALYLCASSLMSGGTYEQYFGPGTRLTVT.

This chain uses TRBV14 with TRBJ2-7. The germline CDR1 and CDR2 sequences are SGHDN and FVKESK. CDR3 length: 12 amino acids. CDR3 sequence: CASSQTSWEQYF.

The chain recombines TRBV27 with TRBJ2-3; TCRdb's D gene call, TRBD2, goes unchecked for lack of DNA. Germline CDR1 is MNHEY and CDR2 is SMNVEV (reference sequence). The CDR3 has 15 amino acids. Here the CDR3 reads CASSLSGRWMDTQYF.

The chain employs TRBV4-1 and TRBJ2-2; TCRdb calls TRBD1, which cannot be checked without DNA. Germline CDR1 reads MGHRA; CDR2 reads YSYEKL. CDR3 length equals 17 residues. The CDR3 spells CASSQDPSQGDTGELFF.

V is TRBV7-9 and J is TRBJ2-1; the D call from TCRdb, TRBD2, cannot be confirmed without DNA. This CDR3 contains 15 residues. Looked up from germline, CDR1 is SEHNR and CDR2 is FQNEAQ (reference sequence). Here the CDR3 reads CASSFGGGSYNEQFF.

The gene calls are TRBV27 and TRBJ1-2; the D call of TRBD1 rests on TCRdb alone, since no DNA is present to check it. The CDR3 consists of 13 residues. CDR1 and CDR2 (germline): MNHEY, SMNVEV (reference sequence). The CDR3 is CASSLQGSYGYTF.

By frequency, this clonotype is medium-sized (0.01 to 0.1%). CDR3 sequence: CASSLVARDQPQHF. The V and J genes are TRBV7-9 and TRBJ1-5. This CDR3 has 14 residues. Per the germline V gene, CDR1 is SEHNR and CDR2 is FQNEAQ (reference sequence).

The chain employs TRBV2 and TRBJ1-6. Germline V gene lookup returns CDR1 SNHLY and CDR2 FYNNEI. The CDR3 runs 16 residues. The CDR3 is CASSGHLSSYNSPLHF.

Judged by frequency, this clonotype is medium-sized. This chain connects TRBV4-3 to TRBJ2-7; TCRdb's D call of TRBD2 is untestable without DNA. CDR1 LGHNA and CDR2 YSLEER come from the germline V gene. CDR3 length equals 13 residues. This CDR3 is CASSQEGWEQQYF.

This CDR3 is CASASGGNTDTQYF. The rearrangement uses TRBV7-3 and TRBJ2-3; TCRdb selects TRBD2, and the lack of DNA leaves this call unchecked. CDR3 length: 14 residues. Germline V gene lookup returns CDR1 SGHTA and CDR2 FQGTGA.

The chain has TRBV10-3 and TRBJ2-7. The CDR3 extends over 13 amino acids. Germline CDR1 and CDR2: ENHRY and SYGVKD. This chain's CDR3 is CAINDETAYEQYF.

The V gene is TRBV20-1, the J gene TRBJ1-1. Germline assignment: CDR1 DFQATT and CDR2 SNEGSKA (reference sequence). This CDR3 is 19 amino acids long. The CDR3 region is CSAKGLFDQGEGMNTEAFF.

V usage is TRBV27 and J usage is TRBJ1-1. The CDR3 has 12 amino acids. Germline V gives CDR1 MNHEY, CDR2 SMNVEV (reference sequence). The chain's CDR3 is CASEQRNIEAFF.

The chain employs TRBV4-3 and TRBJ2-5. Germline CDR1 and CDR2: LGHNA and YSLEER. The CDR3 has 15 residues. This chain's CDR3 is CASSQDVAVQETQYF.

The chain links TRBV7-6 to TRBJ1-5; the D call of TRBD1 rests on TCRdb alone, since no DNA is present to check it. The CDR3 is made up of 13 amino acids. Germline values: CDR1 SGHVS, CDR2 FNYEAQ. CDR3 protein: CASSQGGNQPQHF.

The chain combines TRBV28 with TRBJ2-5; TCRdb proposes TRBD2, but this gene call is untestable without DNA. The CDR3 covers 15 residues. Looked up from germline, CDR1 is MDHEN and CDR2 is SYDVKM. CDR3 protein: CASSLTPRYQETQYF.

V and J are TRBV7-6 and TRBJ2-2; TCRdb's assignment of TRBD1 cannot be checked, as there is no DNA. Per germline, CDR1 SGHVS and CDR2 FNYEAQ. This CDR3 has 16 amino acids. The CDR3 here is CASNGEPQGASGELFF.

The CDR3 here is CASSFSSGVVNEQFF. J is TRBJ2-1 and V is TRBV12-3 or TRBV12-4; TCRdb returns TRBD2, unconfirmable since there is no DNA. The CDR3 is 15 residues long.

This chain joins TRBV29-1 and TRBJ2-3; absent DNA, TCRdb's TRBD2 call cannot be checked. Germline assignment: CDR1 SQVTM and CDR2 ANQGSEA. The CDR3 runs 18 residues. The CDR3: CSVEDPFLAGVNTDTQYF.

The genes are TRBV28 and TRBJ1-4; TCRdb's assignment of TRBD1 cannot be checked, as there is no DNA. The CDR3 spans 17 residues. From germline, CDR1 is MDHEN and CDR2 SYDVKM. CDR3 residues: CASSLGTGTNWNEKLFF.

The V call is TRBV28, the J call TRBJ1-5; TCRdb's assignment of TRBD1 cannot be checked, as there is no DNA. This CDR3 is built from 15 residues. Germline V gene data show CDR1 as MDHEN and CDR2 as SYDVKM. Here the CDR3 reads CASSTSRQANQPQHF.

The chain combines TRBV7-3 with TRBJ2-2. Germline CDR1 SGHTA, CDR2 FQGTGA. This CDR3 is 11 amino acids long. CDR3 sequence: CASSSGEELFF.

V gene TRBV27 combines with J gene TRBJ2-2; as DNA is missing, the TRBD1 call by TCRdb cannot be tested. The length of the CDR3 is 15 residues. The germline gives CDR1 MNHEY, CDR2 SMNVEV (reference sequence). CDR3 protein: CASSTRTGGPGELFF.

This rearrangement joins TRBV9 to TRBJ2-7; TCRdb names TRBD1, which stays unverified in the absence of DNA. The CDR3 spans 12 residues. The V gene's germline CDR1 is SGDLS and CDR2 YYNGEE. The CDR3 sequence: CASSSGGNEQYF.

This rearrangement joins TRBV20-1 to TRBJ2-7; as DNA is missing, the TRBD1 call by TCRdb cannot be tested. This CDR3 contains 13 residues. Germline V CDR1 and CDR2: DFQATT, SNEGSKA (reference sequence). This chain's CDR3 is CSAVWDRVYEQYF.